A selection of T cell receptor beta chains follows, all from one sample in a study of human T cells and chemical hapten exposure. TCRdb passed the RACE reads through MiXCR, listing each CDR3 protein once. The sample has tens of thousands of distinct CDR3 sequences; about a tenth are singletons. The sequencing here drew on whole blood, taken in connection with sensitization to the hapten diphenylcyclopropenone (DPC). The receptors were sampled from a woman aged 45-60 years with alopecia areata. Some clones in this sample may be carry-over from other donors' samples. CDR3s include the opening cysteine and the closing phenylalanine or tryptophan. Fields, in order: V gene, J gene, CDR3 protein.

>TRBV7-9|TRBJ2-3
CASRPRYGAGYTDTQYF
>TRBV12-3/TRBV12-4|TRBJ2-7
CASSPPSYEQYF
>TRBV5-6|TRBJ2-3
CASRPLGQGASDTQYF
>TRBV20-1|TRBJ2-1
CSVWRGGGNEQFF
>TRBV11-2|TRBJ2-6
CASSYYRGPGANVLTF
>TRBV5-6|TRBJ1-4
CASSPRDATNEKLFF
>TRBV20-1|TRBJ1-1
CSAMDSGRLNTEAFF
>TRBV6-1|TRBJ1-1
CASSEVRGTTEAFF
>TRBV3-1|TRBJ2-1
CASSQAQGEQFF
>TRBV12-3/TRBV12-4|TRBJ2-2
CASSGFLASGELFF